These 5 T cell receptor beta chains originate from one sample sequenced in a study of OX40 agonist ivuxolimab in advanced cancers. Only in-frame clones appear in the TCRdb table, and some are missing; sequencing was by immunoSEQ multiplex PCR. The data hold over 25,000 clones, with around 83% observed a single time. This specimen was CD4+ or CD8+ T cells sorted from blood, taken in a trial of the OX40 agonist ivuxolimab. Source of these receptors: an adult with an advanced solid tumor such as melanoma, head and neck, liver or kidney cancer.

V is TRBV7-8 and J is TRBJ2-2; 11 bases match TRBD2. The trim removed 5 bases at V and 5 bases at J, leaving 10 bases unmatched. The CDR3 is 17 residues long. CDR1 is SGHVS, CDR2 FQNEAQ, per germline. The CDR3 loop is CASSLELAGGPTGELFF. The CDR3 nucleotides read TGTGCCAGCAGCCTTGAGTTAGCGGGAGGGCCGACCGGGGAGCTGTTTTTT.

The rearrangement joins TRBV29-1 to TRBJ2-7, with TRBD2 identical over 10 bases. V lost 4 bases and J lost 6; bases outside the gene matches: 9. This CDR3 region has 14 residues. The germline gives CDR1 SQVTM, CDR2 ANQGSEA. The DNA of the CDR3 is TGCAGCGTTGGGGTTGCTAGCGGGAGCTCCGAGCAGTACTTC. This translates into CSVGVASGSSEQYF.

The rearrangement links TRBV27 to TRBJ1-5; unclear D gene. The length of the CDR3 is 15 residues. Trimming cost V 5 bases and J 2 bases, with 13 bases left between them. Germline-derived CDR1 and CDR2 are MNHEY and SMNVEV (reference sequence). CDR3 protein: CASSLSRSGNQPQHF. The CDR3 nucleotides are TGTGCCAGCAGTCTCTCCCGGTCGGGCAATCAGCCCCAGCATTTT.

This sequence joins TRBV2 and TRBJ2-2; TRBD2 is a possible D gene (5 bases). The CDR3 consists of 15 residues. The ends were cut back, 10 bases at V and 6 bases at J, with 21 bases in the middle. The germline V gene encodes CDR1 SNHLY and CDR2 FYNNEI. CDR3 coding DNA: TGTGCCAATGGAGCGGTCCCAGATTTGTCCGGGGAGCTGTTTTTT. Encoded protein: CANGAVPDLSGELFF.

The gene calls are TRBV28 and TRBJ1-1, with TRBD1 as a possible D gene (5 bases). CDR1 is MDHEN, CDR2 SYDVKM, per germline. The germline V and J ends were trimmed by 5 bases and 5 bases, with 9 bases remaining between them. The CDR3 consists of 12 residues. CDR3 coding DNA: TGTGCCAGCAGTCCTTGGGGGACTGAAGCTTTCTTT. It yields the protein CASSPWGTEAFF. Full variable domain (remainder filled in from reference TRBV28 and TRBJ1-1): DVKVTQSSRYLVKRTGEKVFLECVQDMDHENMFWYRQDPGLGLRLIYFSYDVKMKEKGDIPEGYSVSREKKERFSLILESASTNQTSMYLCASSPWGTEAFFGQGTRLTVV.